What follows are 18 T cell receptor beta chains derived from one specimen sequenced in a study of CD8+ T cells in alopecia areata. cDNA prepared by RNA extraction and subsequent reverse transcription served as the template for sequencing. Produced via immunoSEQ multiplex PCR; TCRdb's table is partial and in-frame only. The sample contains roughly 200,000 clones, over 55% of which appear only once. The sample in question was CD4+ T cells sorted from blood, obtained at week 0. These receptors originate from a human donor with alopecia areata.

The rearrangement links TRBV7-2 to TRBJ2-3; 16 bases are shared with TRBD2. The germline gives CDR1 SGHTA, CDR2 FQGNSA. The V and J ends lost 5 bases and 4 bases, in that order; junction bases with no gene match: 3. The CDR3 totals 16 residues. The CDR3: CASSGTSGGAADTQYF. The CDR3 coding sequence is TGTGCCAGCAGCGGGACTAGCGGGGGGGCTGCAGATACGCAGTATTTT.

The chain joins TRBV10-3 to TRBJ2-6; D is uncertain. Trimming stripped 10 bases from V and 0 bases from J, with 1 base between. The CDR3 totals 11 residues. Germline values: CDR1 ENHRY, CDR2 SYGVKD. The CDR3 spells CATSGANVLTF. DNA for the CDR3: TGTGCCACCTCTGGGGCCAACGTCCTGACTTTC.

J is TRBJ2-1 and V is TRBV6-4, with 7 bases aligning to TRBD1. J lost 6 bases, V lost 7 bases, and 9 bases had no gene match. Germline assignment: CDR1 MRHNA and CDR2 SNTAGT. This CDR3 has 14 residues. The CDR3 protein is CASKRGPEVNEQFF. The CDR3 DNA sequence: TGTGCCAGCAAAAGGGGGCCCGAGGTCAATGAGCAGTTCTTC.

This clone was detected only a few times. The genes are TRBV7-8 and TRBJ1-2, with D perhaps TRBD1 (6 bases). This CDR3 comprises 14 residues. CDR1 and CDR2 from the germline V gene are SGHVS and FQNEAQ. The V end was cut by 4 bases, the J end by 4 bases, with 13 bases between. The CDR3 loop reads CASSSGQSLYGYTF. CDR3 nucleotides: TGTGCCAGCAGCTCAGGACAGTCCCTCTATGGCTACACCTTC.

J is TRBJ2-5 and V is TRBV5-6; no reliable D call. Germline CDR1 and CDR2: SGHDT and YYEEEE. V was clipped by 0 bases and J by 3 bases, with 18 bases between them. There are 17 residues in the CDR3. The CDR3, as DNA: TGTGCCAGCAGCTTGGTTGACTTGTTCCGGCTCGAAGAGACCCAGTACTTC. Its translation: CASSLVDLFRLEETQYF.

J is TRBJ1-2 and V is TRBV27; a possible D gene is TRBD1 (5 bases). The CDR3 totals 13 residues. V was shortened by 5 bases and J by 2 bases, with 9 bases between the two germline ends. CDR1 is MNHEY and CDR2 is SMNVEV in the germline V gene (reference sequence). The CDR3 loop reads CASSQRGNYGYTF. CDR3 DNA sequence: TGTGCCAGCAGTCAGCGGGGGAACTATGGCTACACCTTC.

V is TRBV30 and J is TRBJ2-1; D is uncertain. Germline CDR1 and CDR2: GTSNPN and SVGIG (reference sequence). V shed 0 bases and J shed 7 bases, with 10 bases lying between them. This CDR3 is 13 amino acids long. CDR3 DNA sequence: TGTGCCTGGAGTGTAGGTCTGGCAAATGAGCAGTTCTTC. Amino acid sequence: CAWSVGLANEQFF.

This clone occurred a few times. CDR3 sequence reads: CAWSTQRDPYEQYF. The CDR3 DNA reads TGTGCCTGGAGTACCCAGCGGGATCCGTACGAGCAGTACTTC. The chain uses TRBV30 and TRBJ2-7; 7 positions agree with TRBD2. The CDR3 spans 14 residues. CDR1 and CDR2 from the germline V gene are GTSNPN and SVGIG (reference sequence). V shed 2 bases, J shed 4 bases, and the junction held 8 bases outside the gene matches.

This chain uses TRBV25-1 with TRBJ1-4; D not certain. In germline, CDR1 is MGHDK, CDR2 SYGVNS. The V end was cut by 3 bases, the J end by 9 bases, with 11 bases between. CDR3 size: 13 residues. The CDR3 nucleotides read TGTGCCAGCAGTGATCCGAACGAGAAAAAACTGTTTTTT. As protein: CASSDPNEKKLFF.

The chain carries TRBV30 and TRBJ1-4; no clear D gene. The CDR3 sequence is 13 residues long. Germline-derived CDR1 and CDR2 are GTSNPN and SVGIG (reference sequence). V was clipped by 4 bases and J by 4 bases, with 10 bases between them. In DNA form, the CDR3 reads TGTGCCTGGATGAACAGAGATAATGAAAAACTGTTTTTT. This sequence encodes CAWMNRDNEKLFF.

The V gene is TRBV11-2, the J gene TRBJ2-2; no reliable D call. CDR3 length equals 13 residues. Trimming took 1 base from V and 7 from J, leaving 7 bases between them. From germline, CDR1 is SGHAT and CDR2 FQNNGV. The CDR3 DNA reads TGTGCCAGCAGCTTAGGGGATGTCGGGGAGCTGTTTTTT. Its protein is CASSLGDVGELFF.

CDR3 sequence (DNA): TGTGCCAGCAGCCGGGACTTCCAAGAGACCCAGTACTTC. This encodes CASSRDFQETQYF. This chain uses TRBV9 with TRBJ2-5; maybe TRBD2 (6 bases). Germline CDR1 SGDLS, CDR2 YYNGEE. The CDR3 contains 13 residues. V lost 4 bases to trimming and J lost 1 base, with 8 bases between them. Using reference TRBV9 and TRBJ2-5 for the parts outside the CDR3, the full variable domain is DSGVTQTPKHLITATGQRVTLRCSPRSGDLSVYWYQQSLDQGLQFLIQYYNGEERAKGNILERFSAQQFPDLHSELNLSSLELGDSALYFCASSRDFQETQYFGPGTRLLVL.

The DNA for the CDR3 is TGCGCCAGCAGCTTGCGTAGCGGGGGGCCGAGCTCCTACAATGAGCAGTTCTTC. Translation: CASSLRSGGPSSYNEQFF. The chain links TRBV5-1 to TRBJ2-1; 10 positions agree with TRBD2. CDR3 length equals 18 residues. V lost 1 base, J lost 0 bases, and 7 bases stayed unmatched. Germline-derived CDR1 and CDR2 are SGHRS and YFSETQ.

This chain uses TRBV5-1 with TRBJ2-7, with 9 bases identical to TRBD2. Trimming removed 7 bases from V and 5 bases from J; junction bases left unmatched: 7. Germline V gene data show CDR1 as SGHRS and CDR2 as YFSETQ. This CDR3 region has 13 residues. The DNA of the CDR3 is TGCGCCAGCGGCTGGACTAGCGAAAACGAGCAGTACTTC. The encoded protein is CASGWTSENEQYF.

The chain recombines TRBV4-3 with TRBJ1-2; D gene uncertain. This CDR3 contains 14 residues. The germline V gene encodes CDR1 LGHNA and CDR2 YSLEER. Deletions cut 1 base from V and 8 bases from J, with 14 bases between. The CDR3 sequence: CASSQGLRLEGYTF. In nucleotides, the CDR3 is TGCGCCAGCAGCCAAGGTCTCCGACTGGAAGGCTACACCTTC.

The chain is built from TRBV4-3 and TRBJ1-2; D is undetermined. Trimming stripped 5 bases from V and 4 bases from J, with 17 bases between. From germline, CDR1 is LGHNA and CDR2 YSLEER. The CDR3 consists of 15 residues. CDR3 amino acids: CASSEPDRPTYGYTF. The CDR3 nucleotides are TGCGCCAGCAGCGAACCGGACCGACCCACCTATGGCTACACCTTC.

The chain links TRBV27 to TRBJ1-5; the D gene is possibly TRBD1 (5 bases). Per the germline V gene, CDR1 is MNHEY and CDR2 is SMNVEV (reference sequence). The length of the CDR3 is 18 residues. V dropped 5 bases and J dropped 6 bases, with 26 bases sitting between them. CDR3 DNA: TGTGCCAGCAGTCCTGTCAACCCGACAGACTCCATCGGTCAGCCCCAGCATTTT. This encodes CASSPVNPTDSIGQPQHF.

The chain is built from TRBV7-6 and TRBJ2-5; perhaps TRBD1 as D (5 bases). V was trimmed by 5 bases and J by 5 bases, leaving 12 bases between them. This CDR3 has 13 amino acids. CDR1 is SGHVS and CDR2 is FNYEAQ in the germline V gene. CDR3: CASSPGIGETQYF. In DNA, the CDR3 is TGTGCCAGCAGCCCAGGGATTGGGGAGACCCAGTACTTC.